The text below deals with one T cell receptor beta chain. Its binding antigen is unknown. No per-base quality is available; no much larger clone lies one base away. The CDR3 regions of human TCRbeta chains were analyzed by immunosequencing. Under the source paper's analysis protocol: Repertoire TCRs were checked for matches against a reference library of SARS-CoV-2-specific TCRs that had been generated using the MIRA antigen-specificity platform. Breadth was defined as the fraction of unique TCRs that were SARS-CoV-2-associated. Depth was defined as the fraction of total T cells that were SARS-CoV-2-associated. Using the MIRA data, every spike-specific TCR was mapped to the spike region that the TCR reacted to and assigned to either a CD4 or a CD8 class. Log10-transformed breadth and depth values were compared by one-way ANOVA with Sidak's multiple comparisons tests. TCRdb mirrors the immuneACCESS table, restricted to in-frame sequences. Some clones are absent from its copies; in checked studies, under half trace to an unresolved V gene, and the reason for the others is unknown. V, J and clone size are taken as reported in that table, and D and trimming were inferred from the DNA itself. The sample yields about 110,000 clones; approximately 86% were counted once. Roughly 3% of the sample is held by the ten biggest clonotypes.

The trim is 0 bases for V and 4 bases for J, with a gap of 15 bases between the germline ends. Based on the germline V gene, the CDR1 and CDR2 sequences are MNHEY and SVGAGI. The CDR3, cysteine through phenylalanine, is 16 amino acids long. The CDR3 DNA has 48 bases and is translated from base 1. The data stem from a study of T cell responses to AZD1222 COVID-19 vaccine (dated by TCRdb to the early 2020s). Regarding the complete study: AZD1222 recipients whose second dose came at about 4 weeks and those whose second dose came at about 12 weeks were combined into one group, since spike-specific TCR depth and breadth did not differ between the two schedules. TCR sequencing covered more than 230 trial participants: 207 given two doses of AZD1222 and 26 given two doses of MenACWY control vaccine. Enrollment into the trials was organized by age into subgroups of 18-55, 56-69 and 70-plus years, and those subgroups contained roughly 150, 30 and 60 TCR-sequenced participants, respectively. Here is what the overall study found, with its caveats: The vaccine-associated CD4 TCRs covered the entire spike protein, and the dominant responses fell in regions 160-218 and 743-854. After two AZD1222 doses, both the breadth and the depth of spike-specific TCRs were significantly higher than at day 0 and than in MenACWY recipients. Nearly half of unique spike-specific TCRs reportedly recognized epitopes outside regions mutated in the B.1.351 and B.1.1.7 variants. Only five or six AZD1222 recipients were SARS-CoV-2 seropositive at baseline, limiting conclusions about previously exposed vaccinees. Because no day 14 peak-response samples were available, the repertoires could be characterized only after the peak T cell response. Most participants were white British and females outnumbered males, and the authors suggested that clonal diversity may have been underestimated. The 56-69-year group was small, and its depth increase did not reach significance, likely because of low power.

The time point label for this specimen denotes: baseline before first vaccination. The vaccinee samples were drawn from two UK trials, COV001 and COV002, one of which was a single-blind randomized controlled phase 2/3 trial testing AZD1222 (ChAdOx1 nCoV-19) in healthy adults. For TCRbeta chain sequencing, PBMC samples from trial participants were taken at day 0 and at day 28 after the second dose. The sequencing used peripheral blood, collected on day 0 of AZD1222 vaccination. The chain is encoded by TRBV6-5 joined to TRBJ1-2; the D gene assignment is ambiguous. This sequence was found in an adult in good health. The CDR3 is CASSYSLENRIYGYTF. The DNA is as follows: TGTGCCAGCAGTTACTCATTAGAGAACAGAATCTATGGCTACACCTTC.